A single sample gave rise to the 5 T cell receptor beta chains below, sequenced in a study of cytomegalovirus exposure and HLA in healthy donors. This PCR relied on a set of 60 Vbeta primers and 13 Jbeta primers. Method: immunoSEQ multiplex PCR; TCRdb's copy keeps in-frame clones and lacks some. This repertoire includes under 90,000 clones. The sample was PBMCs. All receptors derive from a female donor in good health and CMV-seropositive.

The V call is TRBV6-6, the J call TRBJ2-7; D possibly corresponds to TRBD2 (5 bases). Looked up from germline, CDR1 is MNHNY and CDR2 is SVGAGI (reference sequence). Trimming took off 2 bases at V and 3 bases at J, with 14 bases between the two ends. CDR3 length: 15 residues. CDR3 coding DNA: TGTGCCAGCAGTTACCCGGGGTCAACTGACTACGAGCAGTACTTC. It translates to CASSYPGSTDYEQYF.

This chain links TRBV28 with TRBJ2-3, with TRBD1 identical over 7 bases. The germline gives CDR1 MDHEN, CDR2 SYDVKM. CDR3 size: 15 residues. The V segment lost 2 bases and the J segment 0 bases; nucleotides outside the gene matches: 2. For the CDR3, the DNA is TGTGCCAGCAGTTTAAGAGGGGGCAGCACAGATACGCAGTATTTT. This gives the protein CASSLRGGSTDTQYF.

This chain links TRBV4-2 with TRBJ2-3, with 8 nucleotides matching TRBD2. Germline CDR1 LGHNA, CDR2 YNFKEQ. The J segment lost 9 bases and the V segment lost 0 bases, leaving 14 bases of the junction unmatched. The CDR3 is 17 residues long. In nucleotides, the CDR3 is TGTGCCAGCAGCCAAGATGTCGAACGGGAGGGCCTGGAGACGCAGTATTTT. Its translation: CASSQDVEREGLETQYF.

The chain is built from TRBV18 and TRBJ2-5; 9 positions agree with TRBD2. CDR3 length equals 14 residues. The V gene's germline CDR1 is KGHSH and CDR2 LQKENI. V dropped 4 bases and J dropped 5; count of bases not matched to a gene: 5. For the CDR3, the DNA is TGTGCCAGCTCACTAGCGGGAGAAATTGAGACCCAGTACTTC. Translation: CASSLAGEIETQYF.

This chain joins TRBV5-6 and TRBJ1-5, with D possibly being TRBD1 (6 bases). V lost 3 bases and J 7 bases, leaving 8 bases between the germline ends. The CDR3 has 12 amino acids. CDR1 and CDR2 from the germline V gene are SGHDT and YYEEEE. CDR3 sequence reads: CASSSGTQPQHF. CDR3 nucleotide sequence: TGTGCCAGCAGCTCCGGGACACAGCCCCAGCATTTT.